The 20 T cell receptor beta chains below were found in one sample sequenced in a study of radiation and T cells in renal cell carcinoma. Using immunoSEQ multiplex PCR, the repertoire was profiled, and TCRdb retains in-frame clones only, with some absent. The sample consists of around 81,000 clones, over 80% of them appearing once. Time point: blood 4 weeks post-SBRT, at nephrectomy. Treatment of the sample: 15 Gy SBRT to primary tumor, nephrectomy 4 weeks later. Sample: blood, taken from a patient whose treatment included radiotherapy and nephrectomy. All receptors derive from a man over 45 with renal cell carcinoma.

This chain uses TRBV11-2 with TRBJ2-1; D perhaps matches TRBD2 (5 bases). The CDR3 is made up of 15 amino acids. CDR1 is SGHAT, CDR2 FQNNGV, per germline. V lost 7 bases and J lost 6, with 19 bases in between. CDR3 DNA sequence: TGTGCCAGCACCTTGAGGGCGACCACCGGCAATGAGCAGTTCTTC. Translating gives CASTLRATTGNEQFF.

The V gene is TRBV7-9, the J gene TRBJ1-5; D unresolved. The ends were cut back, 7 bases at V and 5 bases at J, with 9 bases in the middle. CDR3 size: 12 residues. CDR1 and CDR2 (germline): SEHNR, FQNEAQ (reference sequence). The CDR3 loop reads CASTNIDQPQHF. DNA for the CDR3: TGTGCCAGCACCAACATTGATCAGCCCCAGCATTTT.

The CDR3 is CASSPSQGITYGYTF. The CDR3 DNA reads as TGTGCCAGCTCACCGAGTCAGGGGATTACGTATGGCTACACCTTC. This rearrangement joins TRBV18 to TRBJ1-2; perhaps TRBD1 as D (6 bases). V lost 3 bases and J 5 bases, leaving 16 bases between the germline ends. From germline, CDR1 is KGHSH and CDR2 LQKENI. The CDR3 runs 15 residues.

This rearrangement joins TRBV5-4 to TRBJ1-2, with 8 bases lining up with TRBD1. CDR3 length equals 15 residues. CDR1 and CDR2 from the germline V gene are SGHNT and YYREEE (reference sequence). J lost 3 bases, V lost 0 bases, and 4 bases had no gene match. The CDR3 DNA reads TGTGCCAGCAGCTTGGTGGACAGGGAAGACTATGGCTACACCTTC. Its translation is CASSLVDREDYGYTF. The full variable domain, in which reference TRBV5-4 and TRBJ1-2 provide the parts outside the CDR3, is ETGVTQSPTHLIKTRGQQVTLRCSSQSGHNTVSWYQQALGQGPQFIFQYYREEENGRGNFPPRFSGLQFPNYSSELNVNALELDDSALYLCASSLVDREDYGYTFGSGTRLTVV.

This chain connects TRBV5-1 to TRBJ2-7, with 8 bases lining up with TRBD1. Germline V CDR1 and CDR2: SGHRS, YFSETQ. This CDR3 is 15 amino acids long. V trimming: 4 bases; J trimming: 7 bases; junction bases outside the gene matches: 13. CDR3 loop: CASSRDAGGSGEQYF. The CDR3 DNA reads as TGCGCCAGCAGCCGAGACGCAGGGGGCTCGGGGGAGCAGTACTTC.

V usage is TRBV7-9 and J usage is TRBJ1-2; D gene ambiguous. This CDR3 has 14 amino acids. CDR1 SEHNR and CDR2 FQNEAQ come from the germline V gene (reference sequence). V lost 3 bases and J 4 bases, leaving 12 bases between the germline ends. In DNA form, the CDR3 reads TGTGCCAGCAGCTTCGGACGGAGCCCCTATGGCTACACCTTC. Protein sequence: CASSFGRSPYGYTF.

This clone was counted once. The chain employs TRBV9 and TRBJ1-4, with TRBD1 matching 7 bases. This CDR3 is built from 19 residues. The J segment lost 6 bases and the V segment lost 3 bases, leaving 20 bases of the junction unmatched. Germline CDR1 and CDR2: SGDLS and YYNGEE. The CDR3 DNA sequence: TGTGCCAGCAGCGAGGGGGCCGGGGGGACCTTAATTTCCGATGAAAAACTGTTTTTT. Its protein is CASSEGAGGTLISDEKLFF.

This chain links TRBV4-3 with TRBJ1-6; D remains unclear. The V end lost 0 bases, the J end lost 5 bases, and 14 bases lay between the germline ends. This CDR3 region has 17 residues. Germline V gene sequence: CDR1 LGHNA, CDR2 YSLEER. The DNA of the CDR3 is TGCGCCAGCAGCCAAGATACGGGTGCGGTGAATAATTCACCCCTCCACTTT. This sequence encodes CASSQDTGAVNNSPLHF.

This clone showed up many times. The chain carries TRBV18 and TRBJ2-7; D assignment may be TRBD1 or TRBD2 (5 bases each). From germline, CDR1 is KGHSH and CDR2 LQKENI. Trimming removed 6 bases from V and 4 bases from J, with 16 bases in between. The CDR3 length is 14 residues. The CDR3 DNA sequence: TGTGCCAGCTCTCGGGGCGCGAGTACGTACGAGCAGTACTTC. Translated: CASSRGASTYEQYF.

The V and J genes are TRBV7-9 and TRBJ2-3, with 12 bases fitting TRBD2. The CDR3 is 16 residues long. The V and J ends lost 7 bases and 2 bases, in that order; junction bases with no gene match: 7. The V gene's germline CDR1 is SEHNR and CDR2 FQNEAQ (reference sequence). The CDR3 DNA follows: TGTGCCAGCACCCAAGGGACTAGCGGGTTCACAGATACGCAGTATTTT. Residues: CASTQGTSGFTDTQYF.

The chain links TRBV6-5 to TRBJ2-5; possible D gene TRBD1, 6 bases. Looked up from germline, CDR1 is MNHEY and CDR2 is SVGAGI. This CDR3 contains 15 residues. Trimming stripped 2 bases from V and 0 bases from J, with 10 bases between. DNA for the CDR3: TGTGCCAGCAGTTACGAGACAGGCTACCAAGAGACCCAGTACTTC. This gives the protein CASSYETGYQETQYF.

CDR3 sequence: CAISLTGTNYGYTF. The CDR3 coding sequence is TGTGCCATCAGCCTCACAGGGACTAACTATGGCTACACCTTC. The chain links TRBV10-3 to TRBJ1-2; TRBD1 is a possible D gene (6 bases). The CDR3 length is 14 residues. The germline V gene encodes CDR1 ENHRY and CDR2 SYGVKD. Trimming cost V 6 bases and J 0 bases, with 11 bases left between them.

V is TRBV6-6 and J is TRBJ1-1, with unresolved D. CDR3 size: 14 residues. V lost 2 bases and J 7 bases, leaving 14 bases between the germline ends. Germline CDR1 reads MNHNY; CDR2 reads SVGAGI (reference sequence). The CDR3 is CASSYPSQAGEAFF. The DNA for the CDR3 is TGTGCCAGCAGTTACCCGTCGCAGGCGGGTGAAGCTTTCTTT.

The chain uses TRBV18 and TRBJ1-4, with 7 bases aligning to TRBD1. The V segment lost 4 bases and the J segment 8 bases; nucleotides outside the gene matches: 13. Germline V gene lookup returns CDR1 KGHSH and CDR2 LQKENI. The CDR3 contains 16 residues. The CDR3 is CASSRGQSSHGEKLFF. The CDR3, as DNA: TGTGCCAGCTCACGGGGACAGTCATCCCACGGCGAAAAACTGTTTTTT.

The chain recombines TRBV28 with TRBJ1-4, with D possibly TRBD1 on 5 matching bases. The CDR3 sequence is 16 residues long. Germline CDR1 is MDHEN and CDR2 is SYDVKM. The germline V and J ends were trimmed by 2 bases and 0 bases, with 10 bases remaining between them. The CDR3 nucleotides are TGTGCCAGCAGTTTAGGAGGGGTTGCAACTAATGAAAAACTGTTTTTT. This encodes CASSLGGVATNEKLFF.

The DNA of the CDR3 is TGTGCCAGCAGTTTGTGGCAGGGGTCCGAGCAGTACTTC. This codes for CASSLWQGSEQYF. The genes are TRBV27 and TRBJ2-7; a possible D gene is TRBD1 (6 bases). V was shortened by 3 bases and J by 6 bases, with 12 bases between the two germline ends. This CDR3 is 13 amino acids long. Germline CDR1 MNHEY, CDR2 SMNVEV (reference sequence).

The CDR3, as DNA: TGTGCCAGCAGCCCAGCGGGGAGCTCCTACAATGAGCAGTTCTTC. This encodes CASSPAGSSYNEQFF. The genes are TRBV4-2 and TRBJ2-1, with TRBD2 matching over 7 bases. Germline V gene sequence: CDR1 LGHNA, CDR2 YNFKEQ. The CDR3 covers 15 residues. Losses at the gene ends were 4 bases for V and 0 bases for J; bases not matched to a gene: 3.

V gene TRBV7-2 combines with J gene TRBJ2-7; 7 nucleotides match TRBD2. This CDR3 spans 13 amino acids. The ends lost 5 bases at V and 5 bases at J; junction bases unmatched: 6. Germline V gives CDR1 SGHTA, CDR2 FQGNSA. CDR3: CASSPQGGDEQYF. In DNA form, the CDR3 reads TGTGCCAGCAGCCCCCAGGGAGGGGACGAGCAGTACTTC.

The CDR3 here is CSARDRGDVGYGYTF. For the CDR3, the DNA is TGCAGCGCCCGGGACAGGGGGGACGTGGGCTATGGCTACACCTTC. The chain has TRBV29-1 and TRBJ1-2; 11 positions agree with TRBD1. The CDR3 consists of 15 residues. Germline-derived CDR1 and CDR2 are SQVTM and ANQGSEA. V dropped 7 bases and J dropped 4; count of bases not matched to a gene: 11.

This clone was seen only once. The V gene is TRBV19, the J gene TRBJ2-7; 9 bases are a match to TRBD2. Per germline, CDR1 LNHDA and CDR2 SQIVND (reference sequence). This CDR3 comprises 15 residues. V dropped 1 base and J dropped 2; count of bases not matched to a gene: 3. CDR3 residues: CASSIGLAGPYEQYF. The CDR3 DNA sequence: TGTGCCAGTAGTATAGGCCTAGCGGGACCCTACGAGCAGTACTTC.